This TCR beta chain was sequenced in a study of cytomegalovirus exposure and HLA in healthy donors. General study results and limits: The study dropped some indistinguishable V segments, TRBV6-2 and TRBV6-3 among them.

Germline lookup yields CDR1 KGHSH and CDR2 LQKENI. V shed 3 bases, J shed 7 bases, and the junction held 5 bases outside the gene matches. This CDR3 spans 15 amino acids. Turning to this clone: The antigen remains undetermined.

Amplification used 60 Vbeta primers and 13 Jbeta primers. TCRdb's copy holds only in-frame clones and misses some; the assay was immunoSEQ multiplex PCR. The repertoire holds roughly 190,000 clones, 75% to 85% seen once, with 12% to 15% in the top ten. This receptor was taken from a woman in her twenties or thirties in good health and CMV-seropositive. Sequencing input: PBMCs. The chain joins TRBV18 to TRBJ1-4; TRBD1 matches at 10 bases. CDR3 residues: CASSPSGTGVEKLFF. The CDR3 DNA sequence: TGTGCCAGCTCACCCTCCGGGACAGGGGTTGAAAAACTGTTTTTT.